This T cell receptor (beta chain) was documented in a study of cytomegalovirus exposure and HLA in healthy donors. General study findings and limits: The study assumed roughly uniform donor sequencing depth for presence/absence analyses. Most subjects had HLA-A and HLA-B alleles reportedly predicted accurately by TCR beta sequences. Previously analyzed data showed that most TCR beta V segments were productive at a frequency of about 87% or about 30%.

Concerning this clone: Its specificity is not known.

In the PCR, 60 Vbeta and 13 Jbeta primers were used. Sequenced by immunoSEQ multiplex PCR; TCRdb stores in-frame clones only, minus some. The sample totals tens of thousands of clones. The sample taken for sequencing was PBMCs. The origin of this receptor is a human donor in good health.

As DNA, the CDR3 is TGCGCCAGCAGCCAAGATTGGGGGACAGAAGCTTTCTTT. It is translated as CASSQDWGTEAFF. The V call is TRBV4-1, the J call TRBJ1-1; D is possibly TRBD1 (6 bases). V shed 0 bases and J shed 8 bases, with 10 bases lying between them. Germline V gives CDR1 MGHRA, CDR2 YSYEKL. The CDR3 has 13 amino acids.